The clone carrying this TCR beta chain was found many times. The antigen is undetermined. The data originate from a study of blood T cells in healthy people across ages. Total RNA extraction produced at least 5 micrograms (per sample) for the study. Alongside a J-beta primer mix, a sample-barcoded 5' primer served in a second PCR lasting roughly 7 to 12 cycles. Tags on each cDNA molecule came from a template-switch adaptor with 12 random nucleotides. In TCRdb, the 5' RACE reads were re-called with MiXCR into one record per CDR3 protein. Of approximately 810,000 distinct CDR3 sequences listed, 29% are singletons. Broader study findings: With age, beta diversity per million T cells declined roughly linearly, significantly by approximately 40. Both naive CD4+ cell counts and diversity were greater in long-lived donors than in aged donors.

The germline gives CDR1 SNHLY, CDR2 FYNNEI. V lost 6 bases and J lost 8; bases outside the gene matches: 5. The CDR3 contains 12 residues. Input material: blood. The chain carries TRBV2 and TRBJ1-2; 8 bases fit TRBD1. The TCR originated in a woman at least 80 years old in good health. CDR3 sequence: CASRWTGLGYTF. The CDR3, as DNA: TGTGCCAGCAGGTGGACAGGGCTAGGCTACACCTTC. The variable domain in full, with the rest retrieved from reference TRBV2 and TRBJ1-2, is EPEVTQTPSHQVTQMGQEVILRCVPISNHLYFYWYRQILGQKVEFLVSFYNNEISEKSEIFDDQFSVERPDGSNFTLKIRSTKLEDSAMYFCASRWTGLGYTFGSGTRLTVV.